One sample yielded the 21 T cell receptor beta chains listed below, sequenced in a study of memory CD4+ T cells and cytomegalovirus serostatus. Single viable CD3+CD4+CD8-CD45RO+ cells were sorted as the memory CD4+ T cells. Repertoires were generated with immunoSEQ multiplex PCR, while TCRdb's copy carries only in-frame clones and drops some. Of around 54,000 clones listed, 75% to 85% were seen once; the top ten hold 0.65% to 0.85%. Sequencing input: memory CD4+ T cells from blood. All receptors come from an adult in good health and CMV-seronegative.

The V call is TRBV7-8, the J call TRBJ1-1; TRBD1 aligns across 8 bases. Losses at the gene ends were 3 bases for V and 11 bases for J; bases not matched to a gene: 11. Germline assignment: CDR1 SGHVS and CDR2 FQNEAQ. CDR3 length: 14 amino acids. CDR3 nucleotide sequence: TGTGCCAGCAGCTTTTCGACAGGGGCCGGGGGTGCTTTCTTT. Translated: CASSFSTGAGGAFF.

The chain links TRBV7-9 to TRBJ2-5; unclear D gene. Trimming took 3 bases from V and 4 from J, leaving 3 bases between them. The germline V gene has CDR1 SEHNR and CDR2 FQNEAQ (reference sequence). This CDR3 has 11 amino acids. The CDR3 coding sequence is TGTGCCAGCAGCTTTACAGAGACCCAGTACTTC. Protein sequence: CASSFTETQYF.

This sequence joins TRBV7-2 and TRBJ2-1; 8 nucleotides line up with TRBD2. Germline loops: CDR1 SGHTA, CDR2 FQGNSA. V was clipped by 1 base and J by 3 bases; unmatched bases: 2. This CDR3 contains 15 residues. The CDR3 spells CASSLERGNYNEQFF. CDR3 coding DNA: TGTGCCAGCAGCTTAGAGCGGGGGAACTACAATGAGCAGTTCTTC.

The chain joins TRBV30 to TRBJ2-5; 9 nucleotides align to TRBD1. Germline V gene lookup returns CDR1 GTSNPN and CDR2 SVGIG (reference sequence). The junction had 12 bases not matched to a gene; V was cut back by 4 bases and J by 9 bases. CDR3 length: 14 residues. The CDR3 spells CAWNGHRGRGAQYF. CDR3 DNA: TGTGCCTGGAACGGACACAGGGGGCGAGGGGCCCAGTACTTC.

The chain carries TRBV27 and TRBJ2-7; TRBD1 agrees at 10 bases. The CDR3 has 14 amino acids. Germline loops: CDR1 MNHEY, CDR2 SMNVEV (reference sequence). With 4 bases clipped from V and 4 bases from J, the junction kept 4 bases outside the gene matches. As DNA, the CDR3 is TGTGCCAGCAGTTCCGACAGGGGGCGATACGAGCAGTACTTC. It is translated as CASSSDRGRYEQYF.

V is TRBV2 and J is TRBJ2-7, with 8 bases lining up with TRBD2. Germline V CDR1 and CDR2: SNHLY, FYNNEI. The CDR3 is 16 residues long. V gave up 2 bases and J gave up 2 bases; unmatched junction bases: 8. The CDR3 DNA sequence: TGTGCCAGCAGTGAACTAGCGGGTCCCCGTACCTACGAGCAGTACTTC. Its protein product is CASSELAGPRTYEQYF.

This clone was detected once. The rearrangement links TRBV18 to TRBJ2-3, with TRBD2 identical over 7 bases. Germline CDR1 and CDR2: KGHSH and LQKENI. V lost 5 bases, J lost 4 bases, and 6 bases stayed unmatched. The CDR3 covers 14 residues. The CDR3 DNA reads as TGTGCCAGCTCAAGAGGGAGGGCCCCAGATACGCAGTATTTT. This gives the protein CASSRGRAPDTQYF.

The chain carries TRBV5-1 and TRBJ2-7, with TRBD1 matching 9 bases. After removal of 4 bases from V and 3 bases from J, the junction contained 5 bases not matched to a gene. The germline CDR1 and CDR2 sequences are SGHRS and YFSETQ. This CDR3 comprises 14 residues. The CDR3 nucleotides are TGCGCCAGCAGCCACCCGGGACAGGGCTACGAGCAGTACTTC. Translating it yields CASSHPGQGYEQYF. Looking up the rest from reference TRBV5-1 and TRBJ2-7 gives the full variable domain: KAGVTQTPRYLIKTRGQQVTLSCSPISGHRSVSWYQQTPGQGLQFLFEYFSETQRNKGNFPGRFSGRQFSNSRSEMNVSTLELGDSALYLCASSHPGQGYEQYFGPGTRLTVT.

This clone was picked up a small number of times. The CDR3 sequence is CASSSGNLAGKSSYNEQFF. The CDR3 DNA reads TGTGCCAGCAGTTCGGGAAATCTAGCGGGAAAGAGCTCCTACAATGAGCAGTTCTTC. This rearrangement joins TRBV27 to TRBJ2-1, with TRBD2 matching over 9 bases. The germline V gene encodes CDR1 MNHEY and CDR2 SMNVEV (reference sequence). The CDR3 runs to 19 residues. J was trimmed by 0 bases and V by 4 bases; bases with no gene match: 13.

V gene TRBV19 combines with J gene TRBJ2-5; either TRBD1 or TRBD2 may supply D (5 bases each). V was trimmed by 3 bases and J by 4 bases, leaving 12 bases between them. Germline assignment: CDR1 LNHDA and CDR2 SQIVND (reference sequence). The CDR3 sequence is 14 residues long. The CDR3 DNA reads TGTGCCAGTAGTATTCCCCGGGACGGAGAGACCCAGTACTTC. Its translation is CASSIPRDGETQYF.

Concerning this clone itself: Relative to the germline gene, one junction end is altered; a read error may explain this. This rearrangement joins TRBV28 to TRBJ2-7; unclear D gene. Germline values: CDR1 MDHEN, CDR2 SYDVKM. The length of the CDR3 is 12 residues. CDR3 in amino acids: CASRTHSDPTNF. Here the CDR3 DNA reads TGTGCCAGCAGAACTCACTCGGACCCAACAAACTTC. The complete variable domain, with remaining parts taken from reference TRBV28 and TRBJ2-7, reads DVKVTQSSRYLVKRTGEKVFLECVQDMDHENMFWYRQDPGLGLRLIYFSYDVKMKEKGDIPEGYSVSREKKERFSLILESASTNQTSMYLCASRTHSDPTNFGPGTRLTVT.

The J gene is TRBJ2-3, the V gene TRBV19; D not certain. Germline V CDR1 and CDR2: LNHDA, SQIVND (reference sequence). V shed 1 base and J shed 2 bases, with 7 bases lying between them. This CDR3 has 14 residues. The CDR3 is CASSIVVSTDTQYF. Here the CDR3 DNA reads TGTGCCAGTAGTATAGTTGTCTCCACAGATACGCAGTATTTT.

This clone was detected a few times. This rearrangement joins TRBV27 to TRBJ2-6; D call uncertain. CDR1 and CDR2 from the germline V gene are MNHEY and SMNVEV (reference sequence). The CDR3 extends over 14 amino acids. V lost 5 bases to trimming and J lost 0 bases, with 5 bases between them. CDR3 DNA sequence: TGTGCCAGCAGTCTTTACTCTGGGGCCAACGTCCTGACTTTC. As protein: CASSLYSGANVLTF. The full variable domain, in which reference TRBV27 and TRBJ2-6 provide the parts outside the CDR3, is EAQVTQNPRYLITVTGKKLTVTCSQNMNHEYMSWYRQDPGLGLRQIYYSMNVEVTDKGDVPEGYKVSRKEKRNFPLILESPSPNQTSLYFCASSLYSGANVLTFGAGSRLTVL.

This clone was observed once. The V call is TRBV6-5, the J call TRBJ1-5, with D possibly TRBD1 on 5 matching bases. The V gene lost 3 bases and the J gene lost 0 bases, with 12 bases spanning the gap. Germline V gene lookup returns CDR1 MNHEY and CDR2 SVGAGI. The CDR3 is made up of 16 amino acids. CDR3 loop: CASSYRAGLSNQPQHF. The DNA of the CDR3 is TGTGCCAGCAGTTATCGGGCAGGGCTTAGCAATCAGCCCCAGCATTTT.

This clone was picked up a small number of times. The CDR3 sequence: CASSSSGSNQPQHF. CDR3 DNA sequence: TGTGCCAGTAGTTCCTCGGGAAGCAATCAGCCCCAGCATTTT. This chain uses TRBV19 with TRBJ1-5; D gene unclear. CDR1 is LNHDA, CDR2 SQIVND, per germline (reference sequence). Trimming removed 5 bases from V and 1 base from J, with 9 bases in between. The CDR3 runs 14 residues.

The rearrangement joins TRBV5-1 to TRBJ2-7; D possibly corresponds to TRBD2 (6 bases). V gave up 7 bases and J gave up 1 base, with 15 bases separating them. This CDR3 comprises 14 residues. CDR1 SGHRS and CDR2 YFSETQ come from the germline V gene. The CDR3 loop reads CASGSGTVSYEQYF. DNA of the CDR3: TGCGCCAGCGGATCCGGGACTGTGTCCTACGAGCAGTACTTC.

This chain joins TRBV4-1 and TRBJ2-1; a possible D gene is TRBD2 (6 bases). The CDR3 loop spans 16 amino acids. Trimming cost V 4 bases and J 1 base, with 14 bases left between them. The germline V gene encodes CDR1 MGHRA and CDR2 YSYEKL. In nucleotides, the CDR3 is TGCGCCAGCAGCCTGGGGGGAGTTGGGTCCTACAATGAGCAGTTCTTC. It is translated as CASSLGGVGSYNEQFF.

The V and J genes are TRBV11-1 and TRBJ2-1; 7 bases match TRBD2. Germline values: CDR1 SGHAT, CDR2 FQDESV (reference sequence). V lost 5 bases to trimming and J lost 5 bases; unmatched junction nucleotides: 3. CDR3 length: 13 amino acids. Here the CDR3 reads CASSQAGDNEQFF. The CDR3 region has the DNA TGTGCCAGCAGCCAGGCGGGGGACAATGAGCAGTTCTTC.

The chain combines TRBV9 with TRBJ2-3, with 9 bases fitting TRBD2. V trimming: 2 bases; J trimming: 0 bases; junction bases outside the gene matches: 1. Looked up from germline, CDR1 is SGDLS and CDR2 is YYNGEE. The CDR3 covers 15 residues. Here the CDR3 reads CASSVGLASTDTQYF. The CDR3 DNA reads as TGTGCCAGCAGCGTGGGACTAGCTAGCACAGATACGCAGTATTTT.

This sequence joins TRBV7-2 and TRBJ2-2; possibly TRBD1 for D (9 bases). CDR3 size: 17 residues. V lost 5 bases, J lost 4 bases, and 20 bases lay in between. Looked up from germline, CDR1 is SGHTA and CDR2 is FQGNSA. The CDR3 bases are TGTGCCAGCAGCCGCGGGGGGACAGGGATTTCCACCGGGGAGCTGTTTTTT. This gives the protein CASSRGGTGISTGELFF.

The V gene is TRBV5-3, the J gene TRBJ1-5, with TRBD1 as a possible D gene (6 bases). TRBV5-3 is an open reading frame, and its role is uncertain. This CDR3 is 13 amino acids long. V dropped 4 bases and J dropped 4 bases, with 9 bases sitting between them. The CDR3 loop reads CARSGGLNQPQHF. In nucleotides, the CDR3 is TGTGCCAGAAGCGGGGGCCTAAATCAGCCCCAGCATTTT.